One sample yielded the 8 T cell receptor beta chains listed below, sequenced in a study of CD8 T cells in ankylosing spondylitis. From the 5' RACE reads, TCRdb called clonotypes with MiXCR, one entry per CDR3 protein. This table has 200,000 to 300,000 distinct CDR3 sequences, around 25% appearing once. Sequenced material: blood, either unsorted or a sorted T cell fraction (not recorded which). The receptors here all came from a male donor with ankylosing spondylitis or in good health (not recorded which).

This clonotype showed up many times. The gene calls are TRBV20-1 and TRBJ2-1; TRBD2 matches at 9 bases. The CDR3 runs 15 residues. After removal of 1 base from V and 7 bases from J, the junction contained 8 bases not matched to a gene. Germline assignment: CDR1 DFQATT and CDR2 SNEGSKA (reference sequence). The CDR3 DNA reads TGCAGTGCTAGAGTTACGGCTAGCGGGGTAAATGAGCAGTTCTTC. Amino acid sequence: CSARVTASGVNEQFF.

CDR3 protein: CASSLARRRETQYF. The CDR3 DNA sequence: TGCGCCAGCAGCTTGGCTCGGCGGCGGGAGACCCAGTACTTC. The chain is built from TRBV5-1 and TRBJ2-5; no clear D. V gave up 0 bases and J gave up 5 bases, with 11 bases separating them. In germline, CDR1 is SGHRS, CDR2 YFSETQ. This CDR3 spans 14 amino acids. The whole variable domain, remainder taken from reference TRBV5-1 and TRBJ2-5, is KAGVTQTPRYLIKTRGQQVTLSCSPISGHRSVSWYQQTPGQGLQFLFEYFSETQRNKGNFPGRFSGRQFSNSRSEMNVSTLELGDSALYLCASSLARRRETQYFGPGTRLLVL.

The CDR3 coding sequence is TGTGCCAGCTCGGACAGGGCGAAACTCCAGATCAGTGAGCAGTTCTTC. It codes for CASSDRAKLQISEQFF. This chain links TRBV18 with TRBJ2-1; TRBD1 matches at 8 bases. The CDR3 sequence is 16 residues long. After removal of 6 bases from V and 9 bases from J, the junction contained 16 bases not matched to a gene. From germline, CDR1 is KGHSH and CDR2 LQKENI. Full variable domain (outside the CDR3, taken from reference TRBV18 and TRBJ2-1): NAGVMQNPRHLVRRRGQEARLRCSPMKGHSHVYWYRQLPEEGLKFMVYLQKENIIDESGMPKERFSAEFPKEGPSILRIQQVVRGDSAAYFCASSDRAKLQISEQFFGPGTRLTVL.

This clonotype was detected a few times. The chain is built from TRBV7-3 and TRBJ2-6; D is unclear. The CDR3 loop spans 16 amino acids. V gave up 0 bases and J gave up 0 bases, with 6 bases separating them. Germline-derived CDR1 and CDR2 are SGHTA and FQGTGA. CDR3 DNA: TGTGCCAGCAGCTTAACGTTGGGCTCTGGGGCCAACGTCCTGACTTTC. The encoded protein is CASSLTLGSGANVLTF.

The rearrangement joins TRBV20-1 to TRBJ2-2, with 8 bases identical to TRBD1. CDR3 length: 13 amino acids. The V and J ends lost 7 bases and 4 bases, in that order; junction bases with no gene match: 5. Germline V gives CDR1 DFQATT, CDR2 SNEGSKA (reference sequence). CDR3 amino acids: CSVVGQGTGELFF. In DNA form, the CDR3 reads TGCAGTGTCGTCGGACAGGGCACCGGGGAGCTGTTTTTT.

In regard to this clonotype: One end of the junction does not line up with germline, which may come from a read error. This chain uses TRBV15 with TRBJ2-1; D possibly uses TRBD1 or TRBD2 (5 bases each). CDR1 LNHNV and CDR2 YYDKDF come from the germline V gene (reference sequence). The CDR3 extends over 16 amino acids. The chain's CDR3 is CATSSPFSGTYNEQFF. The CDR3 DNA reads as TGTGCCACCAGCAGTCCCTTTTCTGGGACCTACAATGAGCAGTTTTTC.

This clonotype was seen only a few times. CDR3 nucleotide sequence: TGCAGTGCTAGATATCTCACCTACGAGCAGTACTTC. This encodes CSARYLTYEQYF. The chain links TRBV20-1 to TRBJ2-7; unclear D gene. Deletions cut 2 bases from V and 2 bases from J, with 7 bases between. This CDR3 is built from 12 residues. Germline V lookup: CDR1 DFQATT, CDR2 SNEGSKA (reference sequence).

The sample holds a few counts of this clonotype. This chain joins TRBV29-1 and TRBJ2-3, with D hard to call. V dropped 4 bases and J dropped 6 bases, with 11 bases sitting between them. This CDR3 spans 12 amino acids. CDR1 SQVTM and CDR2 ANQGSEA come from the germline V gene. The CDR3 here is CSVGGRTDTQYF. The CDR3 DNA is TGCAGCGTTGGAGGCCGGACCGATACGCAGTATTTT.